These 25 T cell receptor beta chains came from one sample sequenced in a study of blood T cell repertoires in COVID-19. Using immunoSEQ multiplex PCR, the repertoire was profiled, and TCRdb retains in-frame clones only, with some absent. This table holds 120,000 to 150,000 clones, 75% to 85% found once. What was sequenced was peripheral blood. These receptors originate from a man aged 50 to 59 with acute or convalescent COVID-19.

This rearrangement joins TRBV12-5 to TRBJ2-3, with 8 bases that match TRBD2. The V gene's germline CDR1 is LGHNT and CDR2 FRNRAP. V lost 1 base, J lost 6 bases, and 6 bases stayed unmatched. The CDR3 consists of 15 residues. CDR3 sequence (DNA): TGTGCTAGTGGTTTGGGGCGGGAGGTTATCGATACGCAGTATTTT. Its translation is CASGLGREVIDTQYF.

The chain combines TRBV27 with TRBJ2-2; no reliable D call. The CDR3 loop spans 15 amino acids. V was pared by 2 bases and J by 7 bases, with 14 bases between. CDR1 is MNHEY and CDR2 is SMNVEV in the germline V gene (reference sequence). The CDR3 sequence is CASSLTPKAVGELFF. The CDR3 nucleotides are TGTGCCAGCAGTTTAACCCCGAAGGCGGTCGGGGAGCTGTTTTTT.

The chain combines TRBV30 with TRBJ2-3, with 8 positions matching TRBD2. CDR1 is GTSNPN, CDR2 SVGIG, per germline (reference sequence). V was clipped by 0 bases and J by 2 bases; unmatched bases: 4. The CDR3 spans 15 residues. The CDR3 reads CAWSVAGDLTDTQYF. The CDR3 nucleotides read TGTGCCTGGAGTGTAGCGGGGGATCTCACAGATACGCAGTATTTT. The full variable domain, with the rest looked up from reference TRBV30 and TRBJ2-3, is SQTIHQWPATLVQPVGSPLSLECTVEGTSNPNLYWYRQAAGRGLQLLFYSVGIGQISSEVPQNLSASRPQDRQFILSSKKLLLSDSGFYLCAWSVAGDLTDTQYFGPGTRLTVL.

This rearrangement joins TRBV19 to TRBJ1-2; tentatively, D is TRBD1 (6 bases). V gave up 5 bases and J gave up 4 bases, with 20 bases separating them. CDR3 size: 16 residues. The V gene's germline CDR1 is LNHDA and CDR2 SQIVND (reference sequence). CDR3 coding DNA: TGTGCCAGTAGTCTCGCAGGAGTTTCAGGGGCCTATGGCTACACCTTC. Translation: CASSLAGVSGAYGYTF.

V usage is TRBV27 and J usage is TRBJ2-3, with no clear D. CDR1 is MNHEY, CDR2 SMNVEV, per germline (reference sequence). Trimming shortened V by 1 base and J by 2 bases, and 10 bases separated the two germline ends. The CDR3 is made up of 15 amino acids. CDR3 sequence reads: CASSLWFYSTDTQYF. For the CDR3, the DNA is TGTGCCAGCAGTTTATGGTTCTACTCCACAGATACGCAGTATTTT.

V and J are TRBV6-7 and TRBJ1-5, with D possibly being TRBD1 (6 bases). TRBV6-7 is an open reading frame whose function is uncertain. Trimming shortened V by 9 bases and J by 7 bases, and 22 bases separated the two germline ends. This CDR3 is built from 15 residues. The CDR3 DNA reads as TGTGCCAGTCCGGGTGGGGGGGCATCAGGGCAGCCCCAGCATTTT. As protein: CASPGGGASGQPQHF.

The chain links TRBV9 to TRBJ1-2; D is uncertain. Germline CDR1 is SGDLS and CDR2 is YYNGEE. This CDR3 is 12 amino acids long. V was cut by 5 bases and J by 4 bases, with 9 bases left in between. The DNA for the CDR3 is TGTGCCAGCAGTCCATCCCCCTATGGCTACACCTTC. Translating gives CASSPSPYGYTF.

The J gene is TRBJ1-1, the V gene TRBV3-1 (or the pseudogene TRBV3-2), with D maybe TRBD1 (5 bases). Germline V lookup: CDR1 LGHDT, CDR2 YNNKEL (reference sequence). The CDR3 runs to 17 residues. Trimming left V 4 bases short and J 4 bases short, with 22 bases between. The CDR3 spells CASSPPGGGTVSTEAFF. The CDR3 DNA reads as TGTGCCAGCAGCCCCCCGGGGGGAGGGACGGTGAGCACTGAAGCTTTCTTT.

The chain combines TRBV19 with TRBJ1-1, with D possibly matching TRBD1 (5 bases). Germline V CDR1 and CDR2: LNHDA, SQIVND (reference sequence). V was trimmed by 3 bases and J by 6 bases, leaving 11 bases between them. CDR3 length: 13 residues. CDR3 DNA: TGTGCCAGTAGTATGAGGCAGGGATCTGAAGCTTTCTTT. Translating gives CASSMRQGSEAFF.

The CDR3 DNA is TGCGCCAGCAGCTTGGATAGCCACAGCACAGATACGCAGTATTTT. Translating gives CASSLDSHSTDTQYF. The gene calls are TRBV5-1 and TRBJ2-3; D is unclear. The germline CDR1 and CDR2 sequences are SGHRS and YFSETQ. The CDR3 contains 15 residues. The V gene lost 0 bases and the J gene lost 0 bases, with 8 bases spanning the gap.

The rearrangement links TRBV5-1 to TRBJ2-7; weak D call: TRBD2 (5 bases). Per the germline V gene, CDR1 is SGHRS and CDR2 is YFSETQ. This CDR3 comprises 15 residues. The V end was cut by 4 bases, the J end by 3 bases, with 17 bases between. The CDR3 bases are TGCGCCAGCAGCAGCGCTGAAGGACGGGACTACGAGCAGTACTTC. Translation: CASSSAEGRDYEQYF.

The genes are TRBV25-1 and TRBJ1-3; a weak D match, TRBD1 (6 bases). CDR1 and CDR2 from the germline V gene are MGHDK and SYGVNS. There are 15 residues in the CDR3. Trimming removed 10 bases from V and 2 bases from J, with 18 bases in between. The CDR3 sequence: CATSNGGAAGNTIYF. In nucleotides, the CDR3 is TGTGCCACCTCAAACGGGGGGGCCGCTGGAAACACCATATATTTT. The variable domain in full, with the rest retrieved from reference TRBV25-1 and TRBJ1-3, is EADIYQTPRYLVIGTGKKITLECSQTMGHDKMYWYQQDPGMELHLIHYSYGVNSTEKGDLSSESTVSRIRTEHFPLTLESARPSHTSQYLCATSNGGAAGNTIYFGEGSWLTVV.

The chain employs TRBV7-8 and TRBJ2-2; D might be TRBD1 (6 bases). The CDR3 totals 15 residues. V shed 1 base and J shed 5 bases, with 11 bases lying between them. Germline lookup yields CDR1 SGHVS and CDR2 FQNEAQ. This CDR3 is CASSLDLGATGELFF. The CDR3 DNA sequence: TGTGCCAGCAGCTTAGATTTGGGGGCGACCGGGGAGCTGTTTTTT.

The genes are TRBV15 and TRBJ2-1; D perhaps matches TRBD1 (7 bases). V dropped 3 bases and J dropped 1 base, with 16 bases sitting between them. The CDR3 extends over 17 amino acids. Germline-derived CDR1 and CDR2 are LNHNV and YYDKDF (reference sequence). This CDR3 reads CATSSPRTGGSYNEQFF. CDR3 coding DNA: TGTGCCACCAGCAGCCCCCGGACAGGAGGGTCCTACAATGAGCAGTTCTTC.

The rearrangement links TRBV9 to TRBJ2-2; TRBD2 might be the D (5 bases). Germline CDR1 SGDLS, CDR2 YYNGEE. The CDR3 covers 15 residues. V lost 4 bases to trimming and J lost 0 bases, with 10 bases between them. CDR3 nucleotide sequence: TGTGCCAGCAGCCCGCGAGGGACGAACACCGGGGAGCTGTTTTTT. Residues: CASSPRGTNTGELFF.

The rearrangement uses TRBV2 and TRBJ2-7, with D unresolved. The CDR3 is 11 residues long. Trimming left V 6 bases short and J 5 bases short, with 8 bases between. In germline, CDR1 is SNHLY, CDR2 FYNNEI. DNA for the CDR3: TGTGCCAGCAGCGAACATCACGAGCAGTACTTC. It encodes CASSEHHEQYF.

V usage is TRBV5-1 and J usage is TRBJ1-1, with 8 bases matching TRBD1. Germline CDR1 and CDR2: SGHRS and YFSETQ. V was pared by 6 bases and J by 0 bases, with 10 bases of the junction left unmatched. This CDR3 has 16 amino acids. The CDR3 bases are TGCGCCAGCACCTTTGACAGGGGCCGAATGAACACTGAAGCTTTCTTT. Protein: CASTFDRGRMNTEAFF.

This clone occurred once. The rearrangement uses TRBV10-1 and TRBJ2-3; 10 nucleotides align to TRBD2. The length of the CDR3 is 15 residues. Germline V gene sequence: CDR1 WNHNN, CDR2 SYGVQD (reference sequence). J was trimmed by 3 bases and V by 0 bases; bases with no gene match: 0. CDR3 loop: CASSESAGGTDTQYF. DNA for the CDR3: TGCGCCAGCAGTGAGTCAGCGGGGGGGACAGATACGCAGTATTTT.

The gene calls are TRBV6-4 and TRBJ2-5; TRBD1 might be the D (5 bases). Per germline, CDR1 MRHNA and CDR2 SNTAGT. V was cut by 9 bases and J by 0 bases, with 11 bases left in between. The CDR3 runs to 13 residues. The CDR3 DNA follows: TGTGCCAGGGACAATTTGTACCAAGAGACCCAGTACTTC. This translates into CARDNLYQETQYF.

This clone was recorded only once. J is TRBJ1-5 and V is TRBV28, with 8 bases matching TRBD1. The CDR3 consists of 15 residues. CDR1 MDHEN and CDR2 SYDVKM come from the germline V gene. V lost 6 bases to trimming and J lost 1 base; unmatched junction nucleotides: 5. The CDR3 loop is CASRWTGISNQPQHF. The CDR3 DNA follows: TGTGCCAGCAGATGGACAGGGATCAGCAATCAGCCCCAGCATTTT.

The chain recombines TRBV11-3 with TRBJ1-2, with 9 bases matching TRBD1. CDR3 length: 15 residues. Germline assignment: CDR1 SGHNT and CDR2 YENEEA. The J segment lost 2 bases and the V segment lost 5 bases, leaving 6 bases of the junction unmatched. The CDR3, as DNA: TGTGCCAGCAGCCCCGGGGGGACAGGGAACTATGGCTACACCTTC. This sequence encodes CASSPGGTGNYGYTF.

The chain is built from TRBV2 and TRBJ1-5; 7 bases align to TRBD1. CDR1 is SNHLY, CDR2 FYNNEI, per germline. The CDR3 is 12 amino acids. J was trimmed by 2 bases and V by 11 bases; bases with no gene match: 3. The CDR3 loop is CAGGGGNQPQHF. DNA of the CDR3: TGTGCCGGAGGGGGCGGCAATCAGCCCCAGCATTTT. The full variable domain, rest sourced from reference TRBV2 and TRBJ1-5, is EPEVTQTPSHQVTQMGQEVILRCVPISNHLYFYWYRQILGQKVEFLVSFYNNEISEKSEIFDDQFSVERPDGSNFTLKIRSTKLEDSAMYFCAGGGGNQPQHFGDGTRLSIL.

The rearrangement uses TRBV24-1 and TRBJ2-3; the D gene is possibly TRBD1 (5 bases). CDR1 is KGHDR, CDR2 SFDVKD, per germline. V lost 11 bases and J lost 0, with 14 bases in between. The CDR3 is made up of 14 amino acids. Written as DNA, the CDR3 is TGTGCCATAGGGGAAGGGTCGAGCACAGATACGCAGTATTTT. It is translated as CAIGEGSSTDTQYF.

Only a few counts were recorded for this clone. The chain joins TRBV24-1 to TRBJ2-7; 10 positions agree with TRBD2. The CDR3 consists of 15 residues. Germline V CDR1 and CDR2: KGHDR, SFDVKD. J was trimmed by 1 base and V by 4 bases; bases with no gene match: 3. The CDR3 bases are TGTGCCACCAGTGAAAGCGGGAGGGCGTCCTACGAGCAGTACTTC. Translating gives CATSESGRASYEQYF.

The chain employs TRBV7-9 and TRBJ1-2; 7 bases match TRBD1. The CDR3 covers 16 residues. Germline V lookup: CDR1 SEHNR, CDR2 FQNEAQ (reference sequence). V lost 2 bases and J lost 4; bases outside the gene matches: 10. The CDR3 nucleotides read TGTGCCAGCAGCTTAACCTGGACAGGAACCCCCTATGGCTACACCTTC. This gives the protein CASSLTWTGTPYGYTF.